The entry that follows covers one TCR beta chain sequence. V gave up 0 bases and J gave up 14 bases; unmatched junction bases: 7. Germline CDR1 and CDR2: SGHRS and YFSETQ. This CDR3 region has 14 residues. A second roughly 7 to 12 cycle PCR used barcoded and J-beta primers. TCRdb itself ran the 5' RACE reads through MiXCR, one entry per CDR3 protein. The profile covers 1,300,000 or so distinct CDR3 sequences, with 55% to 75% appearing a single time and about 6.3% taken by the ten largest. The data derive from a study of blood T cells in healthy people across ages. What was sequenced was blood. This clonotype was obtained from a man younger than 35 in good health. The V and J genes are TRBV5-1 and TRBJ2-1; 11 bases match TRBD2. The CDR3 region has the DNA TGCGCCAGCAGCTTGGTAGCGGGGGGGCGCGTGAAGTTCTTC. It yields the protein CASSLVAGGRVKFF.